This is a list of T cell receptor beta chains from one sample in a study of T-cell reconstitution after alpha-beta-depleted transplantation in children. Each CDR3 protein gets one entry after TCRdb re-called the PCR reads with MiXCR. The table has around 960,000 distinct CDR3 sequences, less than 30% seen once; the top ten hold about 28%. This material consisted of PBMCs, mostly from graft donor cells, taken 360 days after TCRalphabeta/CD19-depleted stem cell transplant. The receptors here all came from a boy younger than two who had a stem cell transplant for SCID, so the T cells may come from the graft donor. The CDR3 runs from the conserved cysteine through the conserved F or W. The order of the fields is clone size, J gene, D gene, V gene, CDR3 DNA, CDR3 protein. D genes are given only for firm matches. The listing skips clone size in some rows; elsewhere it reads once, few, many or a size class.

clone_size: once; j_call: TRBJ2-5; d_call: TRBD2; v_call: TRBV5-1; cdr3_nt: TGCGCCAGCAGGCCGACTAGCGGGCAAGAGACCCAGTACTTC; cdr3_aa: CASRPTSGQETQYF
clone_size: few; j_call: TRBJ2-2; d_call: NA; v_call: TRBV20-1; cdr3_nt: TGCAGTGCTAGAGTCGCAGGGCCCACCGGGGAGCTGTTTTTT; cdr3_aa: CSARVAGPTGELFF
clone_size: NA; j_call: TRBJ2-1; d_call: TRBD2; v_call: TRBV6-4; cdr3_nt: TGTGCCAGCAGAGACTCCATAGCGGGGGGGAGGAATGAGCAGTTCTTC; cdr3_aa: CASRDSIAGGRNEQFF
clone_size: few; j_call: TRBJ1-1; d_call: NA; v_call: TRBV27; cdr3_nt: TGTGCCAGCAGCTTCCGCGGGGGGGCCACTGAAGCTTTCTTT; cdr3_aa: CASSFRGGATEAFF
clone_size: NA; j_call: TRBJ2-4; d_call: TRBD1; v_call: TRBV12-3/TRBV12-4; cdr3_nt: TGTGCCAGCAGTCAGGCCCGACAGGGGGTGGACATTCAGTACTTC; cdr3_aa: CASSQARQGVDIQYF
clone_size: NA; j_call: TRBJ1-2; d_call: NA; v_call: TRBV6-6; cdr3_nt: TGTGCCAGCAGTCCTTCAATGGGGGGGGGCTACACCTTC; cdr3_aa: CASSPSMGGGYTF
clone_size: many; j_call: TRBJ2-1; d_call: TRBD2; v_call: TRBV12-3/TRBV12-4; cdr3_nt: TGTGCCAGCAGCTCGGGACTAGCTTACAATGAGCAGTTCTTC; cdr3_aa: CASSSGLAYNEQFF
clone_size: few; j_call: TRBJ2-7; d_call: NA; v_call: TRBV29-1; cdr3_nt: TGCAGCGTCTCACAGGGCTACGAGCAGTACTTC; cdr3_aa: CSVSQGYEQYF
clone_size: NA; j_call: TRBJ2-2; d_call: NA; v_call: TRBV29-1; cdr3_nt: TGCATAGTTGGCGCAGGGAATACCGGGGAGCTGTTTTTT; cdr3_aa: CIVGAGNTGELFF
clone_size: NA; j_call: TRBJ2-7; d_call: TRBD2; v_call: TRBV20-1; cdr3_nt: TGCAGTGCTAGAGCGGGGACTAGCGGGGCTTACGAGCAGTACTTC; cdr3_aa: CSARAGTSGAYEQYF
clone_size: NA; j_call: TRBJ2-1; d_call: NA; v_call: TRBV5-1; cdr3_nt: TGCGCCAGCAGCTCGGGTATAGTGGGGGACTACAATGAGCAGTTCTTC; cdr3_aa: CASSSGIVGDYNEQFF